This TCR beta chain comes out of a study of T cell responses to AZD1222 COVID-19 vaccine (TCRdb year 2021). For context, the study as a whole: AZD1222 recipients with second doses at about 4 weeks or about 12 weeks were pooled, because spike-specific TCR depth and breadth did not differ between schedules. TCR sequencing covered more than 230 trial participants: around 210 given two doses of AZD1222 and approximately 26 given two doses of MenACWY control vaccine. Enrollment into the trials was organized by age into subgroups of 18-55, 56-69 and 70-plus years, and those subgroups contained roughly 140, 27 and 60 TCR-sequenced participants, respectively. What the work shows at the level of the full study, not this receptor alone: Conclusions about previously exposed vaccinees are limited, since just 5 or 6 AZD1222 recipients were seropositive for SARS-CoV-2 at baseline. The whole spike protein was spanned by vaccine-associated CD4 TCRs, and dominant responses were seen in regions 160-218 and 743-854. Nearly half of unique spike-specific TCRs reportedly recognized epitopes outside regions mutated in the B.1.351 and B.1.1.7 variants. Participants were mostly white British and included more females than males, and it was suggested by the authors that clonal diversity may have been underestimated. After two AZD1222 doses, both the breadth and the depth of spike-specific TCRs were significantly higher than at day 0 and than in MenACWY recipients. In the small 56-69-year group, the increase in depth fell short of significance, most likely because of low power. No day 14 peak-response samples were available, so repertoires were characterized only after the peak T cell response.

The CDR3 regions of human TCRbeta chains were analyzed by immunosequencing. Turning to the authors' computational methods: TCRs in the repertoires were matched against a reference library of SARS-CoV-2-specific TCRs that had been generated with the MIRA antigen-specificity platform. Breadth meant the fraction of unique TCRs that were SARS-CoV-2-associated, whereas depth meant the fraction of total T cells that were SARS-CoV-2-associated. Using the MIRA data, every spike-specific TCR was mapped to the spike region that the TCR reacted to and assigned to either a CD4 or a CD8 class. Log10-transformed breadth and depth values were compared by one-way ANOVA with Sidak's multiple comparisons tests. Entries here come from immuneACCESS through TCRdb and include only in-frame sequences with V and J called. Some clones fail to appear in such tables; in the studies checked, an unresolved V gene covers under half of the shortfall, and the cause of the remainder is unknown. That table is the source of V, J and clone size, and D and trimming were worked out from the DNA. This sample has 100,000 to 150,000 clones in its table, and about 87% of those were observed once. In total, the top ten clones hold approximately 4% of the sample.

The label giving this sample's time point can be read as: baseline before first vaccination. Vaccinee samples were obtained from the UK trials COV001 and COV002, which included a single-blind randomized controlled phase 2/3 trial of AZD1222 (ChAdOx1 nCoV-19) in healthy adults. For TCRbeta chain sequencing, PBMC samples were collected from trial participants at day 0 and at day 28 after the second dose. A note on this clone: Its recognized antigen is unknown. No per-base quality is available; no much larger clone lies one base away.

V is cut by 7 bases and J by 5 bases, and the space between the germline ends is 21 bases. The CDR3 holds 16 amino acids from the cysteine to the phenylalanine. Only CDR3 DNA remains: 48 bases, in frame from the first base. The germline V gene (reference sequence) yields LNHDA for CDR1 and SQIVND for CDR2. This clonotype originated in an adult in good health. Recombination linked TRBV19 to TRBJ1-5, with the D gene not clear enough to name. The specimen comprised peripheral blood, sampled on day 0 of AZD1222 vaccination. The CDR3 corresponds to CASTPRPSFGHQPQHF. The DNA sequence reads TGTGCCAGTACCCCAAGGCCCAGTTTTGGCCATCAGCCCCAGCATTTT.